The present T cell receptor (beta chain) was sequenced within a study of spatial heterogeneity in lung cancer. Germline V lookup: CDR1 MNHEY, CDR2 SMNVEV (reference sequence). The CDR3 extends over 15 amino acids. V trimming: 6 bases; J trimming: 2 bases; junction bases outside the gene matches: 9. This clonotype was recorded at least ten times. This beta chain slipped into a library made for alpha chains as a stray read, so its size is not meaningful. Sample time point: sample taken at primary tumor resection. Researchers sequenced whole RNA taken from tumor, nontumor lung or frozen PBMC without sorting. MiXCR, run by TCRdb on the 5' RACE reads, gives a single entry per CDR3 protein. The sample has roughly 15,000 distinct CDR3 sequences, 3.6% seen once.

J is TRBJ2-7 and V is TRBV27, with TRBD1 matching over 8 bases. The specimen comprised normal lung tissue next to the tumor, sampled at surgery. The origin of this receptor is a male donor with early-stage non-small cell lung cancer. The CDR3 nucleotides read TGTGCCAGCAGCACGGACAGGGTCCGGGCCTACGAGCAGTACTTC. Translating it yields CASSTDRVRAYEQYF.